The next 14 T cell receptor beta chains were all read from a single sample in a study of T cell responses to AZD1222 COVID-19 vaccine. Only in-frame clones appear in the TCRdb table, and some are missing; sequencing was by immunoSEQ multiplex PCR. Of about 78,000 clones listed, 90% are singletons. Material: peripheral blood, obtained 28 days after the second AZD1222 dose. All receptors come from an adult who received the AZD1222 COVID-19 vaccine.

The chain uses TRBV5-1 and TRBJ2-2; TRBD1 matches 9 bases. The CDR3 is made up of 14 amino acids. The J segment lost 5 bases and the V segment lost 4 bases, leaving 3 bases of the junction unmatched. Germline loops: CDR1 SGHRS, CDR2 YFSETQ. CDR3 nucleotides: TGCGCCAGCAGCCCACAGGGGGCAACCGGGGAGCTGTTTTTT. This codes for CASSPQGATGELFF.

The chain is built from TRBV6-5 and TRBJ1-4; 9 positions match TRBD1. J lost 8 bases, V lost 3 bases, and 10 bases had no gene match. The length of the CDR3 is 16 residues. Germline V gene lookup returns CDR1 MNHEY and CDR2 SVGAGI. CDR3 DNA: TGTGCCAGCAGTTATATAGGGGGGACAGGGAAAGAAAAACTGTTTTTT. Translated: CASSYIGGTGKEKLFF.

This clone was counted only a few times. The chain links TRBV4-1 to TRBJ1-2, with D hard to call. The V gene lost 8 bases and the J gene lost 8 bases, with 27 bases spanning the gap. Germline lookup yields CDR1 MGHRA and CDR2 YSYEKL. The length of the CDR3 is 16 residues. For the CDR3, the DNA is TGCGCCAGCCGACCATCGGCAGTCGTTAGCGAGGGAGGCTACACCTTC. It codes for CASRPSAVVSEGGYTF.

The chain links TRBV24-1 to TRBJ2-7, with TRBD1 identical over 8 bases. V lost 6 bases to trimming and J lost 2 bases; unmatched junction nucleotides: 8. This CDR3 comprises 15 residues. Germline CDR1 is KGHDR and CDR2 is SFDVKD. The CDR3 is CATSKGDRRTYEQYF. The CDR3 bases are TGTGCCACCAGTAAAGGGGACAGGCGTACCTACGAGCAGTACTTC.

The DNA for the CDR3 is TGTGCCAGCAGCTTAACACGGGAGAACGAGCAGTACTTC. Translated: CASSLTRENEQYF. This chain joins TRBV7-3 and TRBJ2-7; weak D call: TRBD2 (6 bases). CDR3 length: 13 residues. Germline assignment: CDR1 SGHTA and CDR2 FQGTGA. V was clipped by 0 bases and J by 5 bases, with 8 bases between them. Full variable domain (rest looked up from reference TRBV7-3 and TRBJ2-7): GAGVSQTPSNKVTEKGKYVELRCDPISGHTALYWYRQSLGQGPEFLIYFQGTGAADDSGLPNDRFFAVRPEGSVSTLKIQRTERGDSAVYLCASSLTRENEQYFGPGTRLTVT.

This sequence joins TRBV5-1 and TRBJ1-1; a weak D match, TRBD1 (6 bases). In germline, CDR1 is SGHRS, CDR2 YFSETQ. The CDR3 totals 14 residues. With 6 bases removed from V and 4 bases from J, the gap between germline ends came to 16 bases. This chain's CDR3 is CASTVGARGTEAFF. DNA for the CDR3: TGCGCCAGCACAGTGGGGGCCAGGGGCACTGAAGCTTTCTTT.

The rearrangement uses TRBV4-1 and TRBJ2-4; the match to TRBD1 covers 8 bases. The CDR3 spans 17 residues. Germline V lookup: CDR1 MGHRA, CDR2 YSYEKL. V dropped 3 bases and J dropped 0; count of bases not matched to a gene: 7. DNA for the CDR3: TGCGCCAGCAGCCAGGGGGGACAGGACTTAGCCAAAAACATTCAGTACTTC. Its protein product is CASSQGGQDLAKNIQYF.

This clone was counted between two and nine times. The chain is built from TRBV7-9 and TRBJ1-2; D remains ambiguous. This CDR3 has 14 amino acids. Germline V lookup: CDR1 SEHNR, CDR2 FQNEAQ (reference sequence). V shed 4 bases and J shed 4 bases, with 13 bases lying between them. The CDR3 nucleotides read TGTGCCAGCAGCTGGCAGGAATCGAGCTATGGCTACACCTTC. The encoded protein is CASSWQESSYGYTF.

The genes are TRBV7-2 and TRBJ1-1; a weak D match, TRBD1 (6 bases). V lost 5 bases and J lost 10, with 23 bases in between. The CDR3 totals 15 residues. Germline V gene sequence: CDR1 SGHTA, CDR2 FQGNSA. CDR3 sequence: CASSPRILQGLGAFF. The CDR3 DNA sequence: TGTGCCAGCAGCCCCAGGATTTTACAGGGTCTTGGAGCTTTCTTT.

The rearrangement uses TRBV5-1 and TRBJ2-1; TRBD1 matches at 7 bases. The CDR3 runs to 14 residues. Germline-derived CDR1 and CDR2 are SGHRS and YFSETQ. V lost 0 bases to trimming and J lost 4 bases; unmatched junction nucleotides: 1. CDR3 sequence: CASSLEQGYNEQFF. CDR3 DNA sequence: TGCGCCAGCAGCTTGGAACAGGGGTACAATGAGCAGTTCTTC.

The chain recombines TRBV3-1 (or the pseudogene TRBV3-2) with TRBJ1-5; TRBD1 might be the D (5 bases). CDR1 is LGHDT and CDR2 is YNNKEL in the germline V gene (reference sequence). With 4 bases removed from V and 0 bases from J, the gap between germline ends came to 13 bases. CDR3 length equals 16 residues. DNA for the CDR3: TGTGCCAGCAGCCCCGGAGGGACTTATAGCAATCAGCCCCAGCATTTT. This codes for CASSPGGTYSNQPQHF.

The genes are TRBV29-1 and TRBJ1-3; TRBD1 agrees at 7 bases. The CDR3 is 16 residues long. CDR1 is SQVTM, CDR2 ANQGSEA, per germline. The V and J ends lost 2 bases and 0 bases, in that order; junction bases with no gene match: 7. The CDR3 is CSVETEGAPSGNTIYF. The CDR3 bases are TGCAGCGTTGAAACCGAGGGGGCACCCTCTGGAAACACCATATATTTT.

CDR3 DNA sequence: TGTGCCAGCAGTTATACCCCCCGGGGGACGAACACTGAAGCTTTCTTT. Protein sequence: CASSYTPRGTNTEAFF. J is TRBJ1-1 and V is TRBV27; TRBD1 might be the D (5 bases). V shed 4 bases and J shed 1 base, with 16 bases lying between them. CDR1 is MNHEY and CDR2 is SMNVEV in the germline V gene (reference sequence). CDR3 length: 16 residues.

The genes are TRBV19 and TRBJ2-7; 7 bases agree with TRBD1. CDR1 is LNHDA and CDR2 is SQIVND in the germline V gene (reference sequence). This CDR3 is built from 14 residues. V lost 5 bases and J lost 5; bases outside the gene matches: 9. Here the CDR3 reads CASSPRYGTDEQYF. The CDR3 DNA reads TGTGCCAGTAGTCCCCGGTACGGGACAGACGAGCAGTACTTC.